This T cell receptor (beta chain) was profiled in a study of T-cell memory formation after mild COVID-19 (dated by TCRdb to the early 2020s). Regarding the research as a whole: TCR sequence clusters from the two donors were largely donor specific. In a couple of donors, T-cell clones that expanded and contracted after mild COVID-19 were tracked by sequencing TCRalpha and TCRbeta repertoires over time. The cohort comprised two young, previously healthy adult volunteers, one female and one male.

General conclusions and limits of the study: From day 15 to 85, contracting clones showed balanced CD4/CD8 phenotypes, whereas a second wave of clones that expanded from day 15 to 37 leaned towards CD4+. The second-wave clones that peaked on day 37 were not confirmed to be SARS-CoV-2 specific. Contracting CD4+ clones were found mainly in CM and EM memory subsets, while CD8+ clones were enriched in EMRA. Only a couple of mild cases were covered in the study, and larger cohorts including severe cases with pre-infection samples were considered necessary. The detection of some responding clones in pre-infection memory suggests that pre-existing cross-reactive memory T cells joined the SARS-CoV-2 response.

TCRdb shows the sequencer as Illumina NovaSeq 6000. TCRalpha and TCRbeta cDNA libraries were constructed by 5'RACE with constant-segment primers, with sample barcodes and unique molecular identifiers being introduced. Trizol reagent was used to extract RNA from every sample. The libraries were amplified in two PCR steps, and the second step added a second sample barcode and Illumina TruSeq adapters. Sequencing of the libraries was done on an Illumina NovaSeq, producing 2 x 150 bp paired-end reads. From the authors' description of their analysis: Demultiplexing of reads and collapsing into UMI-guided consensus sequences were performed with migec v1.2.7. Using mixcr v2.1.11, UMI consensuses were aligned to TRA and TRB V and J templates and then assembled into clonotypes. Clonotypes were classified as expanded or contracted when called significant by both edgeR and NoisET, with noise models trained on biological replicates. edgeR calls used a false discovery rate-adjusted p below 0.01 and a log2 fold-change threshold of 1. PCA with hierarchical clustering of max-normalized trajectories of the 1000 most abundant clonotypes was used as exploratory dynamics analysis. Each responding clone was given a CD4 or CD8 phenotype based on the CD4+ and CD8+ repertoires, which had been sequenced separately. Using fastp at Q25 and MiXCR, TCRdb reprocessed the public reads and kept productive beta chains. Every entry covers one CDR3 protein and lists the most common genes and DNA from its rows. These V and J calls rely on TCRdb rather than the paper's analysis. The sample table lists about 470,000 distinct CDR3 sequences, about 20% of them with a count of one. The ten largest account for approximately 13% of the sample.

With respect to this clonotype: What antigen it recognizes has not been identified. Per-base qualities were not stored, and no clone one base away is much larger.

Ficoll-Paque density gradient centrifugation was the method used to isolate PBMCs. Its CDR3 holds 14 amino acids, cysteine through phenylalanine. The DNA shown is the 42-base CDR3, in frame from base 1. Reading the germline V gene gives CDR1 SQVTM and CDR2 ANQGSEA. V trim: 2 bases; J trim: 7 bases; unmatched bases: 8. The sequencing sample was made of PBMCs or a T cell subset sorted from them (not recorded which). This clonotype was obtained from an adult woman who had mild COVID-19 (a few samples of this study predate the infection). The sample titles of this study are shuffled in the database, so cell type and time point are left out; the donor was told from shared clones. The V and J segments used are TRBV29-1 and TRBJ1-2; TRBD1 aligns with 9 central bases. CDR3 sequence: CSVEWRGQGSGYTF. The DNA is as follows: TGCAGCGTTGAATGGCGGGGACAGGGAAGTGGCTACACCTTC. The CDR3, completed at both ends by the reference TRBV29-1 and TRBJ1-2 genes, gives the full variable domain SAVISQKPSRDICQRGTSLTIQCQVDSQVTMMFWYRQQPGQSLTLIATANQGSEATYESGFVIDKFPISRPNLTFSTLTVSNMSPEDSSIYLCSVEWRGQGSGYTFGSGTRLTVV.